This TCR beta chain was observed in a study of regulatory T cells in long-lasting Graves disease. Whole-study results and caveats: For persistent Graves' patients, TCR diversity was lower than for newly diagnosed ones.

Time point given: persistent/refractory GD, antithyroid drugs over 5 years with positive TRAb. The TCR library was made from RNA extracted from PBMCs. This clonotype was detected only a few times. What it binds is unknown. Through Arm-PCR of CDR3 regions and iRepertoire HTBI primers, TCR beta libraries were built. One entry per CDR3 protein, called by TCRdb with MiXCR from the multiplex PCR reads. The data contain a few hundred thousand distinct CDR3 sequences, approximately 25% of them singletons. This CDR3 has 13 residues. The germline V and J ends were trimmed by 4 bases and 8 bases, with 13 bases remaining between them. Germline V CDR1 and CDR2: SGHRS, YFSETQ.

The clonotype originates from a woman in her thirties or forties with Graves disease. V usage is TRBV5-1 and J usage is TRBJ2-4, with D unclear. The sequenced sample was peripheral blood mononuclear cells (PBMCs), obtained when the disease was refractory, from a patient treated with antithyroid drugs. The CDR3 nucleotides are TGCGCCAGCAGCACGGACGATAGGGACATTCAGTACTTC. Its protein is CASSTDDRDIQYF.